These 11 T cell receptor beta chains were sequenced from one sample in a study of shared clonotypes between healthy human individuals. Sequencing used immunoSEQ multiplex PCR; TCRdb keeps in-frame clones, though not all of them. The sample lists 2 million to 2.5 million clones, over 85% occurring once. The sequencing input was naive CD4+ T cells from PBMCs. Subset given: CD45RA+ positively selected. These receptors all stem from a man between 18 and 29 years old in good health. Some clones in this sample may be carry-over from other donors' samples.

The rearrangement links TRBV25-1 to TRBJ2-7; 10 bases map to TRBD1. Germline values: CDR1 MGHDK, CDR2 SYGVNS. This CDR3 region has 13 residues. The ends lost 9 bases at V and 5 bases at J; junction bases unmatched: 7. CDR3 coding DNA: TGTGCCAGACCGACAGGGGGCGAAAACGAGCAGTACTTC. The encoded protein is CARPTGGENEQYF.

The chain has TRBV7-2 and TRBJ2-5, with 12 bases aligning to TRBD2. Germline CDR1 and CDR2: SGHTA and FQGNSA. This CDR3 comprises 17 residues. The V and J ends lost 5 bases and 5 bases, in that order; junction bases with no gene match: 12. DNA of the CDR3: TGTGCCAGCAGCCCAACTAGCGGGAGGCCCGGGGTGGAGACCCAGTACTTC. It encodes CASSPTSGRPGVETQYF.

V is TRBV28 and J is TRBJ2-7; TRBD2 agrees at 7 bases. CDR3 length equals 16 residues. The junction had 12 bases not matched to a gene; V was cut back by 4 bases and J by 3 bases. In germline, CDR1 is MDHEN, CDR2 SYDVKM. The CDR3 nucleotides are TGTGCCAGCAGTTCAGGCTCGTTAGCGGGTCACTACGAGCAGTACTTC. It yields the protein CASSSGSLAGHYEQYF.

This clone was found a few times. This chain uses TRBV7-9 with TRBJ1-4; TRBD1 matches at 7 bases. J was trimmed by 4 bases and V by 5 bases; bases with no gene match: 1. This CDR3 contains 13 residues. Per germline, CDR1 SEHNR and CDR2 FQNEAQ (reference sequence). In DNA form, the CDR3 reads TGTGCCAGCAGCCGACAGGGTAATGAAAAACTGTTTTTT. The encoded protein is CASSRQGNEKLFF. The full variable domain, with the rest looked up from reference TRBV7-9 and TRBJ1-4, is DTGVSQNPRHKITKRGQNVTFRCDPISEHNRLYWYRQTLGQGPEFLTYFQNEAQLEKSRLLSDRFSAERPKGSFSTLEIQRTEQGDSAMYLCASSRQGNEKLFFGSGTQLSVL.

The rearrangement links TRBV30 to TRBJ2-5; perhaps TRBD1 as D (5 bases). The CDR3 length is 16 residues. CDR1 and CDR2 (germline): GTSNPN, SVGIG (reference sequence). V was clipped by 0 bases and J by 5 bases, with 19 bases between them. In nucleotides, the CDR3 is TGTGCCTGGAGTGTAGGGGTCGGACAAAGGACGGAGACCCAGTACTTC. As protein: CAWSVGVGQRTETQYF.

The genes are TRBV6-6 and TRBJ2-7; 9 nucleotides match TRBD1. The CDR3 is 14 amino acids. The V gene's germline CDR1 is MNHNY and CDR2 SVGAGI (reference sequence). The ends lost 6 bases at V and 4 bases at J; junction bases unmatched: 7. CDR3 nucleotide sequence: TGTGCCAGCAGGAGGGACAGGGAAAGATACGAGCAGTACTTC. Its protein is CASRRDRERYEQYF.

The V gene is TRBV9, the J gene TRBJ1-2, with 10 nucleotides matching TRBD1. The length of the CDR3 is 14 residues. V was clipped by 3 bases and J by 12 bases; unmatched bases: 11. The germline gives CDR1 SGDLS, CDR2 YYNGEE. The CDR3 region has the DNA TGTGCCAGCAGCGATCGCGCCTCCGGGACAGGGGACACCTTC. This sequence encodes CASSDRASGTGDTF.

The CDR3 DNA reads TGTGCCAGCAGTTCCCGGACAGGGACCAACTTTACCTATGGCTACACCTTC. Protein product: CASSSRTGTNFTYGYTF. The V and J genes are TRBV27 and TRBJ1-2; 8 nucleotides align to TRBD1. The CDR3 is 17 amino acids. Losses at the gene ends were 4 bases for V and 4 bases for J; bases not matched to a gene: 14. Germline CDR1 and CDR2: MNHEY and SMNVEV (reference sequence).

As regards this clone: The same CDR3 can be traced to other DNA sequences in this sample. This chain joins TRBV18 and TRBJ2-5, with unresolved D. This CDR3 has 13 residues. Germline CDR1 reads KGHSH; CDR2 reads LQKENI. V was pared by 0 bases and J by 5 bases, with 7 bases between. The DNA of the CDR3 is TGTGCCAGCTCACCACCGGGAATCGAGACCCAGTACTTC. This translates into CASSPPGIETQYF.

Regarding this clone: At one end, the junction sequence differs from germline, possibly due to a read error. The chain has TRBV9 and TRBJ2-3; D remains unclear. The CDR3 covers 15 residues. Germline CDR1 is SGDLS and CDR2 is YYNGEE. CDR3 DNA sequence: TGTGCCAGCACCGTAAAACCGAATCCCACAGATACGCAGTATTTT. It specifies CASTVKPNPTDTQYF.

The chain uses TRBV25-1 and TRBJ2-2, with 8 positions matching TRBD1. With 10 bases clipped from V and 4 bases from J, the junction kept 8 bases outside the gene matches. Germline V gene data show CDR1 as MGHDK and CDR2 as SYGVNS. CDR3 length: 14 residues. The CDR3 sequence is CATSRTGSTGELFF. As DNA, the CDR3 is TGTGCCACCTCGAGGACAGGGAGCACCGGGGAGCTGTTTTTT. The full variable domain, its missing parts supplied by reference TRBV25-1 and TRBJ2-2, is EADIYQTPRYLVIGTGKKITLECSQTMGHDKMYWYQQDPGMELHLIHYSYGVNSTEKGDLSSESTVSRIRTEHFPLTLESARPSHTSQYLCATSRTGSTGELFFGEGSRLTVL.